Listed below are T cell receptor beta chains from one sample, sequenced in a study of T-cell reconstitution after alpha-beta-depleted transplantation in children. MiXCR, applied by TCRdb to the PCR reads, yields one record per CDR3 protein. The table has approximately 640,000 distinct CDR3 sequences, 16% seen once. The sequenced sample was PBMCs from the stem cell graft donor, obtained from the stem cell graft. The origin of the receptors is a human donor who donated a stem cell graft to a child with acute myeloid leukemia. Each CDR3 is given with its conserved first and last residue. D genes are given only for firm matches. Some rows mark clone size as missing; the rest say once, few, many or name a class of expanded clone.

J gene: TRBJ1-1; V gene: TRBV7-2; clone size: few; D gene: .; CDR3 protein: CASSQDWGTEAFF; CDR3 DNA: TGTGCCAGCAGCCAAGACTGGGGGACTGAAGCTTTCTTT
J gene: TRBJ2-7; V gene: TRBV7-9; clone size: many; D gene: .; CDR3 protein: CASSADRYEQYF; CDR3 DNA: TGTGCCAGCAGCGCGGACAGATACGAGCAGTACTTC
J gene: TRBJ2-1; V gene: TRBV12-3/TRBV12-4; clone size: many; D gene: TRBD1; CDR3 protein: CASSRDRELNEQFF; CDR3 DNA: TGTGCCAGCAGCCGCGACAGGGAGTTGAATGAGCAGTTCTTC
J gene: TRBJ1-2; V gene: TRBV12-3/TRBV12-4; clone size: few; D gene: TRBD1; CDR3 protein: CASSSWTGEDYGYTF; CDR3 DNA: TGTGCCAGCAGTTCCTGGACAGGGGAAGACTATGGCTACACCTTC
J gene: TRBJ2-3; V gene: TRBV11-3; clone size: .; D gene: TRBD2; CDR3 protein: CASSLAWRGSTDTQYF; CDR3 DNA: TGTGCCAGCAGCTTGGCGTGGCGGGGGAGCACAGATACGCAGTATTTT
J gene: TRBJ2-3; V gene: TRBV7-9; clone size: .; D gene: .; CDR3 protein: CASSSGHPTDTQYF; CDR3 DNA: TGTGCCAGCAGCTCGGGACATCCCACAGATACGCAGTATTTT
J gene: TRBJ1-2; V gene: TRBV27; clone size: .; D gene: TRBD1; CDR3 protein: CASSLLSTGNGYTF; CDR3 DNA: TGTGCCAGCAGTTTACTGTCGACAGGGAACGGCTACACCTTC
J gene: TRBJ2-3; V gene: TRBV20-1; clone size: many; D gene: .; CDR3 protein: CSARVQGGTQYF; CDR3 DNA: TGCAGTGCTAGGGTACAGGGAGGAACGCAGTATTTT
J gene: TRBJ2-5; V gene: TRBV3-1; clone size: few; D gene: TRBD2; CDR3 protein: CASSHLAMGGETQYF; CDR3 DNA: TGTGCCAGCAGCCACCTCGCAATGGGGGGGGAGACCCAGTACTTC
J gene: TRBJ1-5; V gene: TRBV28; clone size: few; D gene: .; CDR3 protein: CASKAGGFGNQPQHF; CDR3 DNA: TGTGCCAGCAAGGCGGGAGGTTTCGGCAATCAGCCCCAGCATTTT
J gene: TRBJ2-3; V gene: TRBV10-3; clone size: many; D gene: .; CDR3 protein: CAISGADGRGTDTQYF; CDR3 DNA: TGTGCCATCAGTGGGGCTGACGGCCGTGGCACAGATACGCAGTATTTT
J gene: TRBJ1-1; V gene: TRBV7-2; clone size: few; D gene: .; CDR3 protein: CASSRMWNTEAFF; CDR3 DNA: TGTGCCAGCAGCCGAATGTGGAACACTGAAGCTTTCTTT
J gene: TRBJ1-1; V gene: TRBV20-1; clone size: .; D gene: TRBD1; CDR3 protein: CSASGGAMNTEAFF; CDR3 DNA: TGCAGTGCCTCAGGGGGGGCAATGAACACTGAAGCTTTCTTT
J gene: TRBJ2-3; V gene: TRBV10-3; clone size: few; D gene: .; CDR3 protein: CAISESHPRSTDTQYF; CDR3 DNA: TGTGCCATCAGTGAGTCACACCCGAGATCCACAGATACGCAGTATTTT
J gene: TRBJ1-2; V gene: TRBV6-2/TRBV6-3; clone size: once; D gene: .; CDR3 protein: CASSLTGRRGYGYTF; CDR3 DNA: TGTGCCAGCAGTTTAACAGGACGCCGAGGGTATGGCTACACCTTC
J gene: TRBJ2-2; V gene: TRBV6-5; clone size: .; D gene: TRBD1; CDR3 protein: CASSYDRGNTGELFF; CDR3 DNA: TGTGCCAGCAGTTATGACAGGGGGAACACCGGGGAGCTGTTTTTT
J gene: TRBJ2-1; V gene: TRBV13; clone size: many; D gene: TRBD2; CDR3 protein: CASSLDSGGRWAYNEQFF; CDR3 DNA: TGTGCCAGCAGCTTAGACAGCGGGGGCCGGTGGGCCTACAATGAGCAGTTCTTC